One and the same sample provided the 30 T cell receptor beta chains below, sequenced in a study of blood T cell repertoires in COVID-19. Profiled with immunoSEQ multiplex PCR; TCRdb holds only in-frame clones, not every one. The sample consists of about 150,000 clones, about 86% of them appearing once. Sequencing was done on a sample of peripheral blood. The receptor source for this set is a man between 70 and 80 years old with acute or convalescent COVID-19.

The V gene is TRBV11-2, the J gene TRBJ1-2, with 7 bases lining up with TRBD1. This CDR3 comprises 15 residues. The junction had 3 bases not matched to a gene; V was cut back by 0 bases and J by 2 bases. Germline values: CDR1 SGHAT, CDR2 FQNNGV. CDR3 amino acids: CASSLEGGQNYGYTF. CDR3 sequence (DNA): TGTGCCAGCAGCTTAGAGGGGGGACAGAACTATGGCTACACCTTC.

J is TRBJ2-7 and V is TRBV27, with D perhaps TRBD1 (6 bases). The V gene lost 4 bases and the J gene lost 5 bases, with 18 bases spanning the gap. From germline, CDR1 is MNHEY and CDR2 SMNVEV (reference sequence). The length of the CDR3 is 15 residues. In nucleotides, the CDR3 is TGTGCCAGCAGTTCCCAGGGGCAGGGCAGCAACGAGCAGTACTTC. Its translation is CASSSQGQGSNEQYF.

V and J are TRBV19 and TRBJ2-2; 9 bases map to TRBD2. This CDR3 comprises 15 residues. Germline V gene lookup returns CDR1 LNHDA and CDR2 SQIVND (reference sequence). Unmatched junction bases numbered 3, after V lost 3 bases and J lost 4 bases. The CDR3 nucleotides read TGTGCCAGTAGTATCCTACTAGCGGGCACCGGGGAGCTGTTTTTT. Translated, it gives CASSILLAGTGELFF.

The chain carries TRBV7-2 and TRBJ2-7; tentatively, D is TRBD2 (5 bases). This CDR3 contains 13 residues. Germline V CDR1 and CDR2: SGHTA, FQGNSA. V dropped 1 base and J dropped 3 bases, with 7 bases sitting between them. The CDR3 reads CASSLVRGYEQYF. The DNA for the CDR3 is TGTGCCAGCAGCTTAGTTCGGGGCTACGAGCAGTACTTC.

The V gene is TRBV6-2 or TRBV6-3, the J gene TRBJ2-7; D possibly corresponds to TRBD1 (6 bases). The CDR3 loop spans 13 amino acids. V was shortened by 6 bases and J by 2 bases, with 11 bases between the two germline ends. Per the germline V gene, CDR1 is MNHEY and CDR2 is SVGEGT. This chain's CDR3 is CASSPGTPYEQYF. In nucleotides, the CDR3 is TGTGCCAGCAGCCCCGGGACACCCTACGAGCAGTACTTC.

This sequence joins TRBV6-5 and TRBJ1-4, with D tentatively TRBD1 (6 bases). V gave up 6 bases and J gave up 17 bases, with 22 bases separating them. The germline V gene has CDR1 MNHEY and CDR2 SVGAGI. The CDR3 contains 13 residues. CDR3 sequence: CASSDTGKGYLFF. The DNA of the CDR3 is TGTGCCAGCAGCGATACAGGGAAGGGCTACCTTTTTTTT.

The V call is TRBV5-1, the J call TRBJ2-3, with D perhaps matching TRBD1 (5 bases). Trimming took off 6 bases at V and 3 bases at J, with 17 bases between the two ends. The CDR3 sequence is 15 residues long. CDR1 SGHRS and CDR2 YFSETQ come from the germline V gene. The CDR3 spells CASNNPTDSTDTQYF. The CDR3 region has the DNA TGCGCCAGCAACAATCCTACCGACAGTACAGATACGCAGTATTTT.

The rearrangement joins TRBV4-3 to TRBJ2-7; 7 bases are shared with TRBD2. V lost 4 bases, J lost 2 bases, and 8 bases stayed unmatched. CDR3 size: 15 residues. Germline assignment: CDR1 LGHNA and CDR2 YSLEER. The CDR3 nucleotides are TGCGCCAGCAGCCGCCCCTCTCTAGCGGCCTACGAGCAGTACTTC. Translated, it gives CASSRPSLAAYEQYF.

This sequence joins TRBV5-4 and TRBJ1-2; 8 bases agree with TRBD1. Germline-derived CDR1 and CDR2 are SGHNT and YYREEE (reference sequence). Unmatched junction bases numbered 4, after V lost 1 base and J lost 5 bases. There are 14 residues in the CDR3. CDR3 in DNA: TGTGCCAGCAGCTTGTCGACAGGGGAGTATGGCTACACCTTC. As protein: CASSLSTGEYGYTF. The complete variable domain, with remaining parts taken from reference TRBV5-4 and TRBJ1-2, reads ETGVTQSPTHLIKTRGQQVTLRCSSQSGHNTVSWYQQALGQGPQFIFQYYREEENGRGNFPPRFSGLQFPNYSSELNVNALELDDSALYLCASSLSTGEYGYTFGSGTRLTVV.

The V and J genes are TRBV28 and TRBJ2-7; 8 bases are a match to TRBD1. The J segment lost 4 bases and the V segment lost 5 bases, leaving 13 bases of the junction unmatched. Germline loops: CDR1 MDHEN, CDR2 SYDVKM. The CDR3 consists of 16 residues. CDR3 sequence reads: CASSTPWTGQAYEQYF. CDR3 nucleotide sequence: TGTGCCAGCAGTACCCCGTGGACAGGGCAGGCGTACGAGCAGTACTTC.

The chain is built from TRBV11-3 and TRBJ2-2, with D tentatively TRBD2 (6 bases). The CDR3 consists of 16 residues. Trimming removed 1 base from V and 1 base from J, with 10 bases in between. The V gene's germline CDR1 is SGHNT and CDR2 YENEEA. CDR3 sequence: CASSLGGGMNTGELFF. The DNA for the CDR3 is TGTGCCAGCAGCTTAGGGGGCGGGATGAACACCGGGGAGCTGTTTTTT.

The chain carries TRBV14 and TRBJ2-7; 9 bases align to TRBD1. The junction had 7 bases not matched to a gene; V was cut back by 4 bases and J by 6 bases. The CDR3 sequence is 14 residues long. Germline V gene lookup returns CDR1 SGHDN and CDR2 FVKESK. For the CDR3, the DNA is TGTGCCAGCAGCCTTACGGGACAGGGAGGCGAGCAGTACTTC. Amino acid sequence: CASSLTGQGGEQYF.

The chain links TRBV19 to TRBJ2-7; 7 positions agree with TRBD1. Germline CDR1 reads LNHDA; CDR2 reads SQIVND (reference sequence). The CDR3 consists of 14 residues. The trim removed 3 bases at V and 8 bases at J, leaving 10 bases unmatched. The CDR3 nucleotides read TGTGCCAGTAGTATGGACAGGCGGAATACGAAGCAGTACTTC. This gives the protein CASSMDRRNTKQYF.

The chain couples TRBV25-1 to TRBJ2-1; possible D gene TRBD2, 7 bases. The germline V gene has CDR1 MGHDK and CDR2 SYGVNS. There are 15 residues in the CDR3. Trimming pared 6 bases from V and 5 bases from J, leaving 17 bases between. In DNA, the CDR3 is TGTGCCAGCAGAGGAAGAGGGGGGGAAGACAATGAGCAGTTCTTC. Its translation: CASRGRGGEDNEQFF. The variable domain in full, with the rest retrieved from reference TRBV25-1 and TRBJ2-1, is EADIYQTPRYLVIGTGKKITLECSQTMGHDKMYWYQQDPGMELHLIHYSYGVNSTEKGDLSSESTVSRIRTEHFPLTLESARPSHTSQYLCASRGRGGEDNEQFFGPGTRLTVL.

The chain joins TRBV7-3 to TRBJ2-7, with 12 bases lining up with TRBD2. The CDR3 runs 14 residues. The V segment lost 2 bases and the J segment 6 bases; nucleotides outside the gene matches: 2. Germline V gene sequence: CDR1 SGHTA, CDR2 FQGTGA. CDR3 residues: CASSLETSGSEQYF. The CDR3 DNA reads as TGTGCCAGCAGCTTAGAGACTAGCGGGAGCGAGCAGTACTTC. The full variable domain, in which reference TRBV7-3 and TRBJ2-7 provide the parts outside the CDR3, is GAGVSQTPSNKVTEKGKYVELRCDPISGHTALYWYRQSLGQGPEFLIYFQGTGAADDSGLPNDRFFAVRPEGSVSTLKIQRTERGDSAVYLCASSLETSGSEQYFGPGTRLTVT.

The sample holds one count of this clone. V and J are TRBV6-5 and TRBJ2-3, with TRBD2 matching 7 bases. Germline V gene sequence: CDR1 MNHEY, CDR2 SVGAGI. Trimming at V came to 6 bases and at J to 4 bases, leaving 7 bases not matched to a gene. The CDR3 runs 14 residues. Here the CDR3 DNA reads TGTGCCAGCAGGTCTAGCGGCTCGTCAGATACGCAGTATTTT. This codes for CASRSSGSSDTQYF.

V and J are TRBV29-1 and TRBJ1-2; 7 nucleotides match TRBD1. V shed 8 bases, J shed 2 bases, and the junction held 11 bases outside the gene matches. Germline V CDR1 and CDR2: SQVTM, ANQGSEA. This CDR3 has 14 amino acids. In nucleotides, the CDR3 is TGCAGCACTGACGAGACAGGGCTCAACTATGGCTACACCTTC. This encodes CSTDETGLNYGYTF.

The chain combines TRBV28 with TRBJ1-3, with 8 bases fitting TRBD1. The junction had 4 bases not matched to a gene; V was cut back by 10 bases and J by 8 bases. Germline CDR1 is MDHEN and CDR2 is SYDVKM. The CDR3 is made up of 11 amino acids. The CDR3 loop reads CAIDRGHTIYF. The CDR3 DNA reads TGTGCCATCGACAGGGGTCACACCATATATTTT.

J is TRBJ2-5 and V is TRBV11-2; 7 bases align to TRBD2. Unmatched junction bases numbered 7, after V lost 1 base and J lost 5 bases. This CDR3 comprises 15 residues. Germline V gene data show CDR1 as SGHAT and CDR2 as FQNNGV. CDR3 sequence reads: CASSLAAGVSETQYF. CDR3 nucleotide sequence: TGTGCCAGCAGCTTAGCTGCGGGAGTGAGTGAGACCCAGTACTTC.

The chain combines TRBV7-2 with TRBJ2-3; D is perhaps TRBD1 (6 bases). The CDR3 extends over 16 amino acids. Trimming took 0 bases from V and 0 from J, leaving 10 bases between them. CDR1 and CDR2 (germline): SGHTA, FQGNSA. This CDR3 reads CASSLAGTPSTDTQYF. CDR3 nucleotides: TGTGCCAGCAGCTTAGCAGGGACACCCAGCACAGATACGCAGTATTTT.

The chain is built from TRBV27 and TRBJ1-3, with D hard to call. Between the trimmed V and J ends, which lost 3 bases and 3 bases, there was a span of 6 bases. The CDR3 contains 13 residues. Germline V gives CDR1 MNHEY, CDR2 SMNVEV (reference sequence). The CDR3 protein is CASSFRDGNTIYF. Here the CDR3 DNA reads TGTGCCAGCAGTTTCCGGGATGGAAACACCATATATTTT.

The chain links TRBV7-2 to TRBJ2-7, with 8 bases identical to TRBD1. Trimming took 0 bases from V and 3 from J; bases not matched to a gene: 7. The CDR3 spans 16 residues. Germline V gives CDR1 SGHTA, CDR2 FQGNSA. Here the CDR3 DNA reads TGTGCCAGCAGCTTAGCGACGACAGGGGAGTACTACGAGCAGTACTTC. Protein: CASSLATTGEYYEQYF.

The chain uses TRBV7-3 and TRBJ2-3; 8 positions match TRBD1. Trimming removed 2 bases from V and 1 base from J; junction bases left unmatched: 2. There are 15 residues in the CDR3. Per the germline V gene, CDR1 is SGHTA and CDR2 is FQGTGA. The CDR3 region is CASSLSTGGTDTQYF. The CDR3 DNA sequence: TGTGCCAGCAGCTTATCGACAGGGGGCACAGATACGCAGTATTTT.

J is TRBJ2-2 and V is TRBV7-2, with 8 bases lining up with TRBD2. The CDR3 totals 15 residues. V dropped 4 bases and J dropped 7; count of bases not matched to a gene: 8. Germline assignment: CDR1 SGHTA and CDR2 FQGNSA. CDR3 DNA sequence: TGTGCCAGCAGCTCGACGGGAGGGCCAGTCGGGGAGCTGTTTTTT. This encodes CASSSTGGPVGELFF.

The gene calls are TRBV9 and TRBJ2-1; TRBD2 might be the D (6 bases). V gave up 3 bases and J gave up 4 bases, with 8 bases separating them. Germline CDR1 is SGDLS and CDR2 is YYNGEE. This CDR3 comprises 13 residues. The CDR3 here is CASSAGTYNEQFF. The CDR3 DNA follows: TGTGCCAGCAGCGCCGGGACTTACAATGAGCAGTTCTTC.

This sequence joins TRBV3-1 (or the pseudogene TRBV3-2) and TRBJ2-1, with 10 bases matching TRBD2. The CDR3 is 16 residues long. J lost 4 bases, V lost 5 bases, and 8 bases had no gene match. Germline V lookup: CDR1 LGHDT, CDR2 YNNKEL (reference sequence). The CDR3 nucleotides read TGTGCCAGCAGCAAACCCCTAGCGGGAGAATACAATGAGCAGTTCTTC. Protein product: CASSKPLAGEYNEQFF.

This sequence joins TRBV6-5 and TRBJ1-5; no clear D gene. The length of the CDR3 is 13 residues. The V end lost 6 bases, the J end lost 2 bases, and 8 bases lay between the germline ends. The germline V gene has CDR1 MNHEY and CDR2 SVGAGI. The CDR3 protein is CASSVEGNQPQHF. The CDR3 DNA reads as TGTGCCAGCAGCGTGGAGGGCAATCAGCCCCAGCATTTT.

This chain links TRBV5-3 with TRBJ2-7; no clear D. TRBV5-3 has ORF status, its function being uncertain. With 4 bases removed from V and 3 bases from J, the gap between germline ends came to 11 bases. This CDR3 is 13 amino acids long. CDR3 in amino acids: CARSLRNYYEQYF. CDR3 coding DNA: TGTGCCAGAAGCCTTAGAAACTACTACGAGCAGTACTTC.

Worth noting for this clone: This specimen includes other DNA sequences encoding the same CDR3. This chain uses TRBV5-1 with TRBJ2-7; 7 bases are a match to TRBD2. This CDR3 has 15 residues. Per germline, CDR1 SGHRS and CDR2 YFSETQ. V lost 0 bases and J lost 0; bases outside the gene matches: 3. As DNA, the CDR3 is TGCGCCAGCAGCTTGGACGGCGGGAGCTCCTACGAGCAGTACTTC. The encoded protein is CASSLDGGSSYEQYF.

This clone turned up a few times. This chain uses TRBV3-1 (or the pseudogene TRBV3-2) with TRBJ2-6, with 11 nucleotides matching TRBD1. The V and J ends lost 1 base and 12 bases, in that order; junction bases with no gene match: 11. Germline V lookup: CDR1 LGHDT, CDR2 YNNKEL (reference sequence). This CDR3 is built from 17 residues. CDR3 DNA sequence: TGTGCCAGCAGCCAAGGGACAGGGGGCGCAGGAACCACCGTCCTGACTTTC. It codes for CASSQGTGGAGTTVLTF.